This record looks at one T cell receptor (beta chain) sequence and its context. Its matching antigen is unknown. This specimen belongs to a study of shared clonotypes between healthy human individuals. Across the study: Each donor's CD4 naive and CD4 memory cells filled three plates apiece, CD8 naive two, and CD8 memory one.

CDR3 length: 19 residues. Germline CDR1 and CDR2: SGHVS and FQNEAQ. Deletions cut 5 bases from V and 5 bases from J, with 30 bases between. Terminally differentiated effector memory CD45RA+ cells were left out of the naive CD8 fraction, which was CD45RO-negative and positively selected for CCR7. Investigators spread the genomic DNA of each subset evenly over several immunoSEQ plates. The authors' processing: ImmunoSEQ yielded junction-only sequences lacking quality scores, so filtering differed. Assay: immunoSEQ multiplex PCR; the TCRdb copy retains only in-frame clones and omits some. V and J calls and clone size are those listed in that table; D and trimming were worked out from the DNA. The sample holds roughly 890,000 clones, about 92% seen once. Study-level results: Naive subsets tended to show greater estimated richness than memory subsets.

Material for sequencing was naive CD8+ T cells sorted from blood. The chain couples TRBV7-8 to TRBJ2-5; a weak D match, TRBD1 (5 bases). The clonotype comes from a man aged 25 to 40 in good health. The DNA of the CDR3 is TGTGCCAGCAGCCCCTCGACAGACCCGACACCTTATAGCCGGGAGACCCAGTACTTC. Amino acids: CASSPSTDPTPYSRETQYF.